This T cell receptor beta chain was profiled in a study of cytomegalovirus exposure and HLA in healthy donors. Germline CDR1 reads LNHDA; CDR2 reads SQIVND (reference sequence). The trim removed 6 bases at V and 6 bases at J, leaving 13 bases unmatched. This CDR3 is built from 16 residues. A multiplex PCR was run with 60 Vbeta primers and 13 Jbeta primers. Profiled with immunoSEQ multiplex PCR; TCRdb holds only in-frame clones, not every one. The sample records approximately 100,000 clones, approximately 79% being singletons. V gene TRBV19 combines with J gene TRBJ1-5; 8 bases line up with TRBD1. Source material: PBMCs. The receptor was isolated from a man in his 60s in good health and CMV-seronegative. The CDR3 nucleotides are TGTGCCAGTAGGTCCGGACAGGGTTATTCGGGTCAGCCCCAGCATTTT. The encoded protein is CASRSGQGYSGQPQHF.